This T cell receptor beta chain was captured by sequencing in a study of CD8 T cells in ankylosing spondylitis. Study outcomes and limitations: A CD8+ phenotype characterized the disease-linked clones, which were relatively rare in peripheral blood. Significantly higher representation of disease-linked clones was reported for matched ankylosing spondylitis synovial fluid. Ankylosing spondylitis blood seemed to carry a telltale TCR beta motif made of several highly homologous variants.

This clonotype occurred many times. The antigen is not known. Molecular-barcoded quantitative 5'-RACE produced these TCR beta libraries. TCRdb redid the calling of the 5' RACE reads with MiXCR, one entry per CDR3 protein. This table holds about 130,000 distinct CDR3 sequences, about 7% found once. Germline V CDR1 and CDR2: SEHNR, FQNEAQ (reference sequence). There are 15 residues in the CDR3. V was clipped by 3 bases and J by 4 bases; unmatched bases: 4. The chain recombines TRBV7-9 with TRBJ1-2, with 11 bases aligning to TRBD1. The source of this sequence is a female donor with ankylosing spondylitis or in good health (not recorded which). The sequenced sample was blood, either unsorted or a sorted T cell fraction (not recorded which). CDR3 nucleotides: TGTGCCAGCAGCTTGCCCGGGACAGGGGGCTATGGCTACACCTTC. Translated: CASSLPGTGGYGYTF.